This paragraph reports one T cell receptor (beta chain). The data were produced by immunoSEQ multiplex PCR, yet TCRdb's version contains in-frame clones alone and is incomplete. In the table there are about 80,000 clones, over 70% of which are singletons. The data stem from a study of blood T cell repertoires in COVID-19. Study at large: T cells, B-cell-depleted T cells, or PBMCs supplied cDNA or gDNA.

The TCR originated in a human donor in a cohort sampled during active COVID-19. The sample taken for sequencing was peripheral blood.

DNA of the CDR3: TGTGCCAGCAGTTACGACAGTCCAGGCGCTAACTATGGCTACACCTTC. Its translation: CASSYDSPGANYGYTF. The rearrangement links TRBV6-6 to TRBJ1-2; possible D gene TRBD1, 5 bases. Per germline, CDR1 MNHNY and CDR2 SVGAGI (reference sequence). The CDR3 spans 16 residues. The V end lost 2 bases, the J end lost 0 bases, and 13 bases lay between the germline ends.